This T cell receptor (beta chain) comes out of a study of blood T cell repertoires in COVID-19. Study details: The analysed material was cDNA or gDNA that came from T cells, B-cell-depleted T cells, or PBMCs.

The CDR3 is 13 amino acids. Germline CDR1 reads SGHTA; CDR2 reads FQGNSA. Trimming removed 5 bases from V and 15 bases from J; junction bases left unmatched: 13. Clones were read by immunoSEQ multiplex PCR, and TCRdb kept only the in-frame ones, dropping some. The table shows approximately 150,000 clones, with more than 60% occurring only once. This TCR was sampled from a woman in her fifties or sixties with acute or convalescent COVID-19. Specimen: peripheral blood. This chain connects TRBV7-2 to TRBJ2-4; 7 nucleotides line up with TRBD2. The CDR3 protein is CASSPRGRGFTYF. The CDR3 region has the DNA TGTGCCAGCAGCCCTCGTGGGCGGGGGTTTACGTACTTC.